A selection of T cell receptor beta chains follows, all from one sample in a study of T-cell reconstitution after alpha-beta-depleted transplantation in children. TCRdb reprocessed the PCR reads via MiXCR and lists one record per CDR3 protein. The data contain hundreds of thousands of distinct CDR3 sequences, around 17% of them singletons. The material sequenced was PBMCs, mostly from graft donor cells, taken 360 days after TCRalphabeta/CD19-depleted stem cell transplant. These receptors all stem from a male patient between 10 and 17 years old who had a stem cell transplant for acute lymphoblastic leukemia, so the T cells may come from the graft donor. Each CDR3 is given with its conserved first and last residue. D genes are given only for firm matches. Size tells how often a clone was seen (once, few, many) or the class of an expanded clone, and some rows leave it out.

abundance | j_gene | v_gene | d_gene | CDR3aa | CDR3nt
few | TRBJ2-1 | TRBV25-1 | NA | CASSEHRPRAAGNEQFF | TGTGCCAGCAGTGAGCACCGACCCCGGGCGGCCGGGAATGAGCAGTTCTTC
few | TRBJ2-5 | TRBV21-1 | NA | CASSKRGGLGETQYF | TGTGCCAGCAGCAAAAGGGGGGGGCTGGGGGAGACCCAGTACTTC
once | TRBJ1-2 | TRBV5-1 | TRBD1 | CASSSPLKTGKGGYTF | TGCGCCAGCAGCTCGCCCCTCAAGACAGGGAAGGGTGGCTACACCTTC
many | TRBJ2-1 | TRBV12-3/TRBV12-4 | TRBD2 | CASSPGLAGGRIEQFF | TGTGCCAGCAGTCCGGGACTAGCGGGAGGGAGGATCGAGCAGTTCTTC
few | TRBJ1-5 | TRBV5-5 | TRBD1 | CASSPDRGLGNQPQHF | TGTGCCAGCAGCCCGGACAGGGGGCTGGGGAATCAGCCCCAGCATTTT
many | TRBJ2-3 | TRBV20-1 | TRBD2 | CSANSGTSGRDTQYF | TGCAGTGCCAATTCCGGGACTAGCGGGAGAGATACGCAGTATTTT
few | TRBJ1-2 | TRBV25-1 | NA | CASSESPYGYTF | TGTGCCAGCAGTGAATCCCCCTATGGCTACACCTTC
few | TRBJ1-5 | TRBV5-1 | NA | CASSLKARENQPQHF | TGCGCCAGCAGCTTAAAAGCGAGAGAGAATCAGCCCCAGCATTTT
NA | TRBJ2-1 | TRBV3-1 | NA | CASSLSGAGEFF | TGTGCCAGCAGCCTCTCGGGGGCCGGGGAGTTCTTC
few | TRBJ1-4 | TRBV5-6 | NA | CASSLWKEKLFF | TGTGCCAGCAGCTTGTGGAAAGAAAAACTGTTTTTT
few | TRBJ2-1 | TRBV20-1 | TRBD2 | CSARAGASYNEQFF | TGCAGTGCTCGAGCGGGAGCGTCCTACAATGAGCAGTTCTTC
NA | TRBJ1-1 | TRBV5-1 | TRBD1 | CASSLRTGGAFRTFF | TGCGCCAGCAGCTTGAGGACAGGGGGCGCGTTTAGGACTTTCTTT
few | TRBJ2-5 | TRBV3-1 | NA | CASSYGLTQETQYF | TGTGCCAGCAGCTACGGACTAACCCAAGAGACCCAGTACTTC
NA | TRBJ2-3 | TRBV7-6 | NA | CASRLGSLTDTQYF | TGTGCCAGCAGGTTGGGCTCCTTGACAGATACGCAGTATTTT
NA | TRBJ2-1 | TRBV2 | TRBD2 | CAGSGTYNEQFF | TGTGCCGGTAGCGGGACTTACAATGAGCAGTTCTTC
NA | TRBJ2-7 | TRBV5-5 | TRBD2 | CASSLHWLAGAYEQYF | TGTGCCAGCAGCTTGCATTGGCTAGCGGGAGCTTACGAGCAGTACTTC
few | TRBJ2-7 | TRBV20-1 | NA | CSAPRGQELGQYF | TGCAGTGCCCCTCGGGGACAAGAACTCGGGCAGTACTTC
NA | TRBJ2-7 | TRBV7-9 | TRBD1 | CASSLIPGQGVYEQYF | TGTGCCAGCAGCTTAATCCCGGGACAGGGTGTATACGAGCAGTACTTC
few | TRBJ2-6 | TRBV6-1 | TRBD1 | CASRQTVQGPGANVLTF | TGTGCCAGCAGACAAACCGTACAGGGGCCTGGGGCCAACGTCCTGACTTTC